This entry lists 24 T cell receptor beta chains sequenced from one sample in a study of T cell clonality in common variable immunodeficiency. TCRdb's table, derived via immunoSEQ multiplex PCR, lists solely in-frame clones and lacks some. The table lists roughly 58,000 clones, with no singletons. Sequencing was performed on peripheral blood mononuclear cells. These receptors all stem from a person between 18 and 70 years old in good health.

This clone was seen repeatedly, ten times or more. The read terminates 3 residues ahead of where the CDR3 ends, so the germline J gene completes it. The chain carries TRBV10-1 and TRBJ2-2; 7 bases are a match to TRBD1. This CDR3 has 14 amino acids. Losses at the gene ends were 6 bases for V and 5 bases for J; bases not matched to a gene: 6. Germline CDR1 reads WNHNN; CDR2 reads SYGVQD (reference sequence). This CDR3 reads CASSGQAGTGELFF. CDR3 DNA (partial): TGCGCCAGCAGCGGACAGGCAGGGACCGGGGAG.

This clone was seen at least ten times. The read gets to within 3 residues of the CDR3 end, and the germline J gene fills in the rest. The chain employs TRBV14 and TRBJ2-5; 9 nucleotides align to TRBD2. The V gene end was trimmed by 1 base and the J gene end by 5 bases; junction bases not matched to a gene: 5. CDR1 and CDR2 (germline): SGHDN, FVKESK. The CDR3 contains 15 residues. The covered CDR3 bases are TGTGCCAGCAGCCAAGCAGCGGGAGGCTGGGAGACC. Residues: CASSQAAGGWET. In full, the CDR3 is CASSQAAGGWETQYF. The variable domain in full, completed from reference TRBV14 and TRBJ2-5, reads EAGVTQFPSHSVIEKGQTVTLRCDPISGHDNLYWYRRVMGKEIKFLLHFVKESKQDESGMPNNRFLAERTGGTYSTLKVQPAELEDSGVYFCASSQAAGGWETQYFGPGTRLLVL.

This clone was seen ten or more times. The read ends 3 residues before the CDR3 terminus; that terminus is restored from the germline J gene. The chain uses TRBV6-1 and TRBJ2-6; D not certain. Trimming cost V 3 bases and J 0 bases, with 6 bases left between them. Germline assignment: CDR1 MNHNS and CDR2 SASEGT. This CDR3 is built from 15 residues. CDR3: CASSDTSSGANVLTF. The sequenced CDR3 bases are TGTGCCAGCAGTGACACCAGCTCTGGGGCCAACGTC.

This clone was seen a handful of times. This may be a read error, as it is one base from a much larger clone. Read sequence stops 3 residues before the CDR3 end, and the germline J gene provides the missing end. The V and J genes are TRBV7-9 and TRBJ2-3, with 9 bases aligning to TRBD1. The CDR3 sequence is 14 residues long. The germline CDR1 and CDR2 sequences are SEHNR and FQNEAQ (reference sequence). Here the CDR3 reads CASSYGQGNQPQYF. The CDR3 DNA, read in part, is TGTGCCAGCAGCTACGGACAGGGGAATCAGCCG.

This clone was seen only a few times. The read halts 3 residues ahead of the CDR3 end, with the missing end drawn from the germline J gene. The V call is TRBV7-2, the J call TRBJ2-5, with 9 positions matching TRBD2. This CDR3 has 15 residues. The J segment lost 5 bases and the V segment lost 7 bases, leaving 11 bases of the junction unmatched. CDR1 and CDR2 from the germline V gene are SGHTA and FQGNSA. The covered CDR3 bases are TGTGCCAGCACGAGCCCGGGACTAGCTGGCGAGACC. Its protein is CASTSPGLAGET. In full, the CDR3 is CASTSPGLAGETQYF.

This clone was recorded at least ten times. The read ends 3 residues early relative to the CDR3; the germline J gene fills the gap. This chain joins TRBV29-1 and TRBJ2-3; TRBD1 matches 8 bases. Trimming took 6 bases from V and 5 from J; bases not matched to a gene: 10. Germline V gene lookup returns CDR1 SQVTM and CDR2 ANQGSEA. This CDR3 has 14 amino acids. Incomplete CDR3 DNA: TGCAGCGTCAAACAGGGGGTTGGAGGAGATACG. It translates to CSVKQGVGGDT. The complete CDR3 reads CSVKQGVGGDTQYF.

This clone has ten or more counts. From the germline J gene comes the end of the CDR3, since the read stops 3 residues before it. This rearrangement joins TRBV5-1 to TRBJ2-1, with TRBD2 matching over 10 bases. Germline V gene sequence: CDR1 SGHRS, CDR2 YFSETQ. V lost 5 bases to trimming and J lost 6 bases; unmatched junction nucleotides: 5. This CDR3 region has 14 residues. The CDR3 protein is CASSLAGGLNEQFF. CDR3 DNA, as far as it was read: TGCGCCAGCAGTTTAGCGGGAGGTCTCAATGAG.

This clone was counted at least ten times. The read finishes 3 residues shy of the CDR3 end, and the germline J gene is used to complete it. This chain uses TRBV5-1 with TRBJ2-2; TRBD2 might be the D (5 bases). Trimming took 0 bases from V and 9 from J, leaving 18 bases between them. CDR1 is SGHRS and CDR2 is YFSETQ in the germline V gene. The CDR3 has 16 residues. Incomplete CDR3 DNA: TGCGCCAGCAGCTTGGAAAGAGGGTCGGATACCCGGGAG. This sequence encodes CASSLERGSDTRE. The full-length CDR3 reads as CASSLERGSDTRELFF.

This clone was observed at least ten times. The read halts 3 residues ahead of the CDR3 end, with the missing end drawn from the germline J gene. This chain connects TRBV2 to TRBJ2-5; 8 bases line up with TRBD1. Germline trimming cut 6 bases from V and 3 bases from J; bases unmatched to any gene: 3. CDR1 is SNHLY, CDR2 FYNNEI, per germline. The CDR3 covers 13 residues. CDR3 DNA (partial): TGTGCCAGCAGCATGGACAGGGAAGAGACC. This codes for CASSMDREET. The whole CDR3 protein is CASSMDREETQYF.

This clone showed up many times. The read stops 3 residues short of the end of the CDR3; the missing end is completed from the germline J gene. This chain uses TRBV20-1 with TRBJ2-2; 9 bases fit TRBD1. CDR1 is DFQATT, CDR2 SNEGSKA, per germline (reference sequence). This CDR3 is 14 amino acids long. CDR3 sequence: CSAAPGQGGEKLFF. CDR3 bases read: TGCAGTGCAGCCCCGGGACAGGGAGGAGAAAAG.

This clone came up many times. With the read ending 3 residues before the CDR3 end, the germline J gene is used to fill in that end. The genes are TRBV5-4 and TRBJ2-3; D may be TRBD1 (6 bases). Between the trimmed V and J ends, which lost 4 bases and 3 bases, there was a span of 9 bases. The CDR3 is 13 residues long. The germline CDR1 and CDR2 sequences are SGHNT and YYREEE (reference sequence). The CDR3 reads CASSPDSTDTQYF. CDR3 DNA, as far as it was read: TGTGCCAGCAGCCCGGACAGTACAGATACG.

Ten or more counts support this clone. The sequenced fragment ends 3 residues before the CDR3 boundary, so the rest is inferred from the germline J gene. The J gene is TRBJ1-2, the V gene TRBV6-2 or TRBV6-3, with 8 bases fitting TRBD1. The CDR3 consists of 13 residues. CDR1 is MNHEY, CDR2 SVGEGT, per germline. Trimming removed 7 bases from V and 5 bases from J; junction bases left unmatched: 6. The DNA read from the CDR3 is TGTGCCAGCAAGACCTGGACAGGGTATGGC. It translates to CASKTWTGYG. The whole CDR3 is CASKTWTGYGYTF.

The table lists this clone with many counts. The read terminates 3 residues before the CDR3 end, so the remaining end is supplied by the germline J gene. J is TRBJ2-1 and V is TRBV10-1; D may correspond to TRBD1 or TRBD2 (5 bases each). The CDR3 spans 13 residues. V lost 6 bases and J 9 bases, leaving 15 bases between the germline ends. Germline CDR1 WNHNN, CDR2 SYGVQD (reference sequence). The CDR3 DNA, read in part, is TGCGCCAGCAGGCCGAGGGGAGAGGGTGAG. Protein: CASRPRGEGE. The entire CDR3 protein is CASRPRGEGEQFF.

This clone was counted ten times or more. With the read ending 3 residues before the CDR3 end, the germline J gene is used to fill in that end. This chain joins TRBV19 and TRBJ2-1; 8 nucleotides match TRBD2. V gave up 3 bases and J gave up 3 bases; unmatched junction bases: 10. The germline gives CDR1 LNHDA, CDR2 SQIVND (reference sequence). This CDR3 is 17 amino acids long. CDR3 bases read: TGTGCCAGTAGTATGGCGGCACTAGCGGAACTCTACAATGAG. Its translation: CASSMAALAELYNE. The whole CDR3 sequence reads CASSMAALAELYNEQFF.

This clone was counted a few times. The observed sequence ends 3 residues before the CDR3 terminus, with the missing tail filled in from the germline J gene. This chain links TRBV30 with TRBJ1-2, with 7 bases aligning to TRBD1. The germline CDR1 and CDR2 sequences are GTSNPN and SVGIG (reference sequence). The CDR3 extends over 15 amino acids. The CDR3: CAWRAPGGREAHYTF. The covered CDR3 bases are TGTGCCTGGAGGGCCCCAGGGGGGCGGGAGGCCCAC.

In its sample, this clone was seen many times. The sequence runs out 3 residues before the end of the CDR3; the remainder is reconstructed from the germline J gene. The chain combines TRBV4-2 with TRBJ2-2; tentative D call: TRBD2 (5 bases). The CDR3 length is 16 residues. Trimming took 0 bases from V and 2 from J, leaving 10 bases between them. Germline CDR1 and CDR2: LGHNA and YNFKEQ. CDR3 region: CASSQDRGFNTGELFF. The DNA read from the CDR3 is TGTGCCAGCAGCCAAGACCGGGGATTTAACACCGGGGAG.

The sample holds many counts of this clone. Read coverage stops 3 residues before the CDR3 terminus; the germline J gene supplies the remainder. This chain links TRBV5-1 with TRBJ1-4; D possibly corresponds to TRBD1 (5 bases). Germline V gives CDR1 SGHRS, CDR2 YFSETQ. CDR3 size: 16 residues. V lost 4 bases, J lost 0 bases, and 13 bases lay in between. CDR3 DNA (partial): TGCGCCAGCAGCCCCAGTCAGGGTTCAACTAATGAAAAA. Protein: CASSPSQGSTNEK. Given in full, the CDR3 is CASSPSQGSTNEKLFF. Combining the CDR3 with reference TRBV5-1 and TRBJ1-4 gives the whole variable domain KAGVTQTPRYLIKTRGQQVTLSCSPISGHRSVSWYQQTPGQGLQFLFEYFSETQRNKGNFPGRFSGRQFSNSRSEMNVSTLELGDSALYLCASSPSQGSTNEKLFFGSGTQLSVL.

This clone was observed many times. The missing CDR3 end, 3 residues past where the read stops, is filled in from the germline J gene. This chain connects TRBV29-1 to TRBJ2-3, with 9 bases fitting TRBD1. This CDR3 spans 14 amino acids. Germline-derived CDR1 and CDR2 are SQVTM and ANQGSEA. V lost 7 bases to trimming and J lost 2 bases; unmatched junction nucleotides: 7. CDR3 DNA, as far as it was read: TGCAGCGGCAGGACAGGGGACTACACAGATACG. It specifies CSGRTGDYTDT. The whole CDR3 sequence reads CSGRTGDYTDTQYF.

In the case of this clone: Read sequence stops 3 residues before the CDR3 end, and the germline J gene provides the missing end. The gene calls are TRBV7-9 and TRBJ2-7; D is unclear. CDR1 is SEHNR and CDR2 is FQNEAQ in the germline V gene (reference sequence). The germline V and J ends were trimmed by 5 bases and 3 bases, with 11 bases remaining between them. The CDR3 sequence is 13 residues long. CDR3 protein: CASSPTTLYEQYF. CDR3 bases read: TGTGCCAGCAGCCCGACAACACTCTACGAG.

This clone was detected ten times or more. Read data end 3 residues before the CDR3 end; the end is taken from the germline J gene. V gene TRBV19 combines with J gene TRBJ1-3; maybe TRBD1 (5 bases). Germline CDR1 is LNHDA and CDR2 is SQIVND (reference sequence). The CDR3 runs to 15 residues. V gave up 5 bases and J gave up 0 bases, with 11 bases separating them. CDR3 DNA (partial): TGTGCCAGTAGTGCGACAGTTTACTCTGGAAACACC. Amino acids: CASSATVYSGNT. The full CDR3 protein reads CASSATVYSGNTIYF.

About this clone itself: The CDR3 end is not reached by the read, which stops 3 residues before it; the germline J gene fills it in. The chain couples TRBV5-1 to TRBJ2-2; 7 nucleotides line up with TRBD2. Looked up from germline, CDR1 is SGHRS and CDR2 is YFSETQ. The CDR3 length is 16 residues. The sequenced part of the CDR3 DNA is TGCGCCAGCCATGGGGGGGGTCAAGGCACCAATTCACCG. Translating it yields CASHGGGQGTNSP. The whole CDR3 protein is CASHGGGQGTNSPLFF.

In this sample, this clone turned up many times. CDR3 sequence reads: CASTPDRVNTEAFF. The CDR3 DNA, read in part, is TGCGCCAGCACCCCGGACAGGGTGAACACTGAA. The chain has TRBV5-1 and TRBJ1-1; 8 bases align to TRBD1. The observed sequence ends 3 residues before the CDR3 terminus, with the missing tail filled in from the germline J gene. Germline CDR1 and CDR2: SGHRS and YFSETQ. The V and J ends lost 6 bases and 0 bases, in that order; junction bases with no gene match: 4. This CDR3 contains 14 residues.

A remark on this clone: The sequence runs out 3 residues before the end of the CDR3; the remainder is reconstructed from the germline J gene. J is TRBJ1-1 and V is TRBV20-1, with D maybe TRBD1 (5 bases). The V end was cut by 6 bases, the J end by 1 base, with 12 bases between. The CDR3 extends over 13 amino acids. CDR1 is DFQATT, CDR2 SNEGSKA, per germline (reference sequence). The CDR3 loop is CSASGERNTEAFF. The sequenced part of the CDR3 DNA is TGCAGTGCGTCGGGGGAGAGGAACACTGAA.

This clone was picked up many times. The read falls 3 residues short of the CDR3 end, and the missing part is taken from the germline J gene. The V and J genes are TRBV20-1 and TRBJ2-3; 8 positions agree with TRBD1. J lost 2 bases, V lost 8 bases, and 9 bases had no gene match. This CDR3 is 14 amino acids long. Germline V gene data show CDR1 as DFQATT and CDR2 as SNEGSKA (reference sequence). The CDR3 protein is CSIRGQGFTDTQYF. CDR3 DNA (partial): TGCAGTATCCGCGGACAGGGCTTCACAGATACG.